What follows describes a single T cell receptor (beta chain). This entry is derived from a study of OX40 agonist ivuxolimab in advanced cancers. Assay used: immunoSEQ multiplex PCR; TCRdb lists only in-frame clones, some missing. Of approximately 100,000 clones in the sample, around nine tenths were seen once. If patients had autoimmune disease history or systemic immunosuppression, they were excluded. The V gene's germline CDR1 is MNHEY and CDR2 SMNVEV (reference sequence). This CDR3 region has 16 residues. With 2 bases removed from V and 5 bases from J, the gap between germline ends came to 18 bases.

The chain joins TRBV27 to TRBJ1-2; tentatively, D is TRBD1 (5 bases). The sample was CD4+ or CD8+ T cells sorted from blood, taken in a trial of the OX40 agonist ivuxolimab. The TCR sequence derives from an adult with an advanced solid tumor such as melanoma, head and neck, liver or kidney cancer. CDR3: CASSLGDASSIYGYTF. Written as DNA, the CDR3 is TGTGCCAGCAGTTTAGGGGACGCGTCGTCCATATATGGCTACACCTTC.